This T cell receptor beta chain was identified during a study of cytomegalovirus exposure and HLA in healthy donors. Study-level points and caveats: Association of a missense DCLRE1C variant with TCR beta V- and J-gene trimming was reported in a later analysis. Cytomegalovirus-associated TCR beta chains were listed, numbering 150 to 200. The later analysis indicated that the majority of CMV-associated TCR beta chains appeared HLA-restricted.

Worth noting for this clone: The antigen is unknown. The same CDR3 also results from other DNA sequences found in this sample.

PCR employed 60 Vbeta and 13 Jbeta primers. Measured with immunoSEQ multiplex PCR; TCRdb has only the in-frame clones, and not every one. The sample includes 150,000 to 200,000 clones, roughly 83% seen only once; the top ten take about 1.2%. Germline V CDR1 and CDR2: LNHDA, SQIVND (reference sequence). Trimming pared 3 bases from V and 5 bases from J, leaving 13 bases between. The CDR3 contains 14 residues. This clonotype was obtained from a boy under 10 years old in good health and CMV-seronegative. The chain employs TRBV19 and TRBJ1-1; maybe TRBD1 (5 bases). What was sequenced was PBMCs. In DNA form, the CDR3 reads TGTGCCAGTAGTATCGGGGGATTGGGGACTGAAGCTTTCTTT. Protein sequence: CASSIGGLGTEAFF.